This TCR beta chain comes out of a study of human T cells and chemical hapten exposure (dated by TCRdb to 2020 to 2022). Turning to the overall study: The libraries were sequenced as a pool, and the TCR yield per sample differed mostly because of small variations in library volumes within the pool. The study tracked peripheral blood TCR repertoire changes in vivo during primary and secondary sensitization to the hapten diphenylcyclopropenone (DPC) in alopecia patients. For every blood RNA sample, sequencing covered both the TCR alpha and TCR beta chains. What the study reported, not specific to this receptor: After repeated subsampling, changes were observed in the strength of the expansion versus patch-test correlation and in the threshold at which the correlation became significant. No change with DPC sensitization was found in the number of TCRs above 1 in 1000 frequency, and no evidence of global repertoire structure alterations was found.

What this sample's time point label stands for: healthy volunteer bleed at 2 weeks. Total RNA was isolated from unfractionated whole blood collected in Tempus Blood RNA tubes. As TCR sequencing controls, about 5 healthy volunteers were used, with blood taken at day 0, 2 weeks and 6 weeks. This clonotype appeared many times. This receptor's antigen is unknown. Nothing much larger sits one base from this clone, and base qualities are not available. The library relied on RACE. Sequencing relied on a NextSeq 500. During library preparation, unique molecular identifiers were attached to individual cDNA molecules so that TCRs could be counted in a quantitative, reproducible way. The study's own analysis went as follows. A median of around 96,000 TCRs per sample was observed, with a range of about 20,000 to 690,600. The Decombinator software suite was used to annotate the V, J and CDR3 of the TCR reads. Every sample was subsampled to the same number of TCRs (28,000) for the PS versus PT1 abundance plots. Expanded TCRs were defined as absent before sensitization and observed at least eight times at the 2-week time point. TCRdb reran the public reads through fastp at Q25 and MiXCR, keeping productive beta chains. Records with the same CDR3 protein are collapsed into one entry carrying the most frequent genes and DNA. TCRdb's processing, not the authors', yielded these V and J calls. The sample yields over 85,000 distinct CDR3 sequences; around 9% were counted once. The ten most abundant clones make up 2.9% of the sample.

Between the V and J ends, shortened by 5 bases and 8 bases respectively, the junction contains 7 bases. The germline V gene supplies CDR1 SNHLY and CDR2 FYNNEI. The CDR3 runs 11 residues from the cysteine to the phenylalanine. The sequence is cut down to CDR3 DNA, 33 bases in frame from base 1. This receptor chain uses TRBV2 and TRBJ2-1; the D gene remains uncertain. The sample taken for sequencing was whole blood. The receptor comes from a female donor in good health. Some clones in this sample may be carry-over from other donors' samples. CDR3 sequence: CASSHSDEQFF. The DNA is TGTGCCAGCAGTCACTCGGATGAGCAGTTCTTC. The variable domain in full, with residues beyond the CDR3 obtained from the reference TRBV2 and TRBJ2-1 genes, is EPEVTQTPSHQVTQMGQEVILRCVPISNHLYFYWYRQILGQKVEFLVSFYNNEISEKSEIFDDQFSVERPDGSNFTLKIRSTKLEDSAMYFCASSHSDEQFFGPGTRLTVL.